The clone carrying this T cell receptor beta chain was counted a few times. The antigen remains unidentified. The authors ran a second PCR of 7 to 11 cycles using a sample-barcoded 5' primer and a J-beta primer mix. TCRdb independently ran MiXCR on the 5' RACE reads; one entry per CDR3 protein. Here the sample spans roughly 790,000 distinct CDR3 sequences, roughly 41% being singletons. This entry belongs to a study of blood T cells in healthy people across ages. General study points: A strong correlation was found between TCR beta diversity and the percentage of naive T cells.

Trimming took off 3 bases at V and 3 bases at J, with 8 bases between the two ends. Germline CDR1 reads SGHTA; CDR2 reads FQGNSA. The CDR3 is made up of 14 amino acids. The source is an older woman in good health. The chain joins TRBV7-2 to TRBJ1-4; D may be TRBD1 (6 bases). The sample was blood. Here the CDR3 DNA reads TGTGCCAGCAGCTTTGGGGGCCCTAATGAAAAACTGTTTTTT. Protein product: CASSFGGPNEKLFF. Full variable domain (missing parts from reference TRBV7-2 and TRBJ1-4): GAGVSQSPSNKVTEKGKDVELRCDPISGHTALYWYRQSLGQGLEFLIYFQGNSAPDKSGLPSDRFSAERTGGSVSTLTIQRTQQEDSAVYLCASSFGGPNEKLFFGSGTQLSVL.